The 7 T cell receptor beta chains below come from one sample, sequenced in a study of sequential checkpoint blockade in melanoma. Indicated treatment: randomized to nivolumab then ipilimumab (arm A) or the reverse (arm B). Assay used: immunoSEQ multiplex PCR; TCRdb lists only in-frame clones, some missing. The top ten hold 12% to 15% of the sample, which has tens of thousands of clones, roughly nine tenths seen once. The sample consisted of CD8+ T cells sorted from blood (inferred from file names), taken from a patient given nivolumab and ipilimumab in sequence. Every receptor here comes from a human donor with melanoma.

This clone was found once. The chain joins TRBV19 to TRBJ1-5, with 7 bases fitting TRBD1. Per germline, CDR1 LNHDA and CDR2 SQIVND (reference sequence). Losses at the gene ends were 4 bases for V and 9 bases for J; bases not matched to a gene: 12. The CDR3 contains 15 residues. The CDR3 is CASSNGTEFFRPQHF. The CDR3 coding sequence is TGTGCCAGTAGTAACGGGACAGAATTTTTCCGGCCCCAGCATTTT. Filled out from reference TRBV19 and TRBJ1-5, the complete variable domain reads DGGITQSPKYLFRKEGQNVTLSCEQNLNHDAMYWYRQDPGQGLRLIYYSQIVNDFQKGDIAEGYSVSREKKESFPLTVTSAQKNPTAFYLCASSNGTEFFRPQHFGDGTRLSIL.

This sequence joins TRBV11-2 and TRBJ2-3; 7 bases line up with TRBD1. Germline CDR1 SGHAT, CDR2 FQNNGV. The length of the CDR3 is 17 residues. The trim removed 0 bases at V and 2 bases at J, leaving 8 bases unmatched. CDR3 coding DNA: TGTGCCAGCAGCTTAGATAGGACAGGAGCTTACACAGATACGCAGTATTTT. As protein: CASSLDRTGAYTDTQYF. Filled out from reference TRBV11-2 and TRBJ2-3, the complete variable domain reads EAGVAQSPRYKIIEKRQSVAFWCNPISGHATLYWYQQILGQGPKLLIQFQNNGVVDDSQLPKDRFSAERLKGVDSTLKIQPAKLEDSAVYLCASSLDRTGAYTDTQYFGPGTRLTVL.

The V and J genes are TRBV30 and TRBJ2-2; weak D call: TRBD1 (5 bases). Germline-derived CDR1 and CDR2 are GTSNPN and SVGIG (reference sequence). This CDR3 comprises 13 residues. The CDR3 DNA is TGTGCACAGGAAACGACTAACACCGGGGAGCTGTTTTTT. This translates into CAQETTNTGELFF.

Here the CDR3 DNA reads TGTGCCAGCAGCCCCTTCCAGGGGCCATCCTACGAGCAGTACTTC. It is translated as CASSPFQGPSYEQYF. The chain employs TRBV7-9 and TRBJ2-7; a weak D match, TRBD1 (6 bases). CDR3 length equals 15 residues. The germline gives CDR1 SEHNR, CDR2 FQNEAQ (reference sequence). Trimming took off 5 bases at V and 1 base at J, with 15 bases between the two ends.

This rearrangement joins TRBV4-2 to TRBJ2-7, with 10 bases matching TRBD2. This CDR3 has 17 residues. After removal of 1 base from V and 0 bases from J, the junction contained 6 bases not matched to a gene. Germline assignment: CDR1 LGHNA and CDR2 YNFKEQ. The CDR3 DNA is TGTGCCAGCAGCCAAGTTACTAGCGGGGTTTTCTCCTACGAGCAGTACTTC. It codes for CASSQVTSGVFSYEQYF.

This chain joins TRBV7-8 and TRBJ1-1, with D tentatively TRBD1 (6 bases). V lost 5 bases, J lost 4 bases, and 17 bases lay in between. The CDR3 covers 15 residues. CDR1 and CDR2 (germline): SGHVS, FQNEAQ. This CDR3 reads CASSLLGGGSTEAFF. Written as DNA, the CDR3 is TGTGCCAGCAGCCTTCTGGGAGGGGGGAGCACTGAAGCTTTCTTT.

This clone occurred a few times. V and J are TRBV28 and TRBJ1-2, with a tentative D call TRBD1 (5 bases). This CDR3 has 15 residues. V lost 5 bases, J lost 4 bases, and 17 bases lay in between. Germline-derived CDR1 and CDR2 are MDHEN and SYDVKM. Here the CDR3 reads CASSPSPREAYGYTF. As DNA, the CDR3 is TGTGCCAGCAGTCCCAGCCCCAGGGAGGCCTATGGCTACACCTTC.